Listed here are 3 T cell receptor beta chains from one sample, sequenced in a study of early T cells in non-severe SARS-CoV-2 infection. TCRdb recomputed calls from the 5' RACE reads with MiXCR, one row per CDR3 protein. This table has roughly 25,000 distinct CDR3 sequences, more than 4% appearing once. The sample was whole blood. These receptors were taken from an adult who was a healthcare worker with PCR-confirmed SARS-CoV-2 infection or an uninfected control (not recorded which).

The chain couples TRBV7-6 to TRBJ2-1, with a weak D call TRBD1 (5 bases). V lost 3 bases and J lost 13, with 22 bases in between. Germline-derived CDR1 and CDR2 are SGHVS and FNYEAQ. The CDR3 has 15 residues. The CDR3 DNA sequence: TGTGCCAGCAGCTTGGGGCCTCATTTCTCCCCCCCTCAGTTCTTC. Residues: CASSLGPHFSPPQFF.

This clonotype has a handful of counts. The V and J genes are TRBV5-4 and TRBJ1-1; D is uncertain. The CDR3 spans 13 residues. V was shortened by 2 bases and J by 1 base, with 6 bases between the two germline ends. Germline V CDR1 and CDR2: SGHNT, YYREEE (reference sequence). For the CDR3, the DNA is TGTGCCAGCAGCTTTTTCTCGAACACTGAAGCTTTCTTT. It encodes CASSFFSNTEAFF.

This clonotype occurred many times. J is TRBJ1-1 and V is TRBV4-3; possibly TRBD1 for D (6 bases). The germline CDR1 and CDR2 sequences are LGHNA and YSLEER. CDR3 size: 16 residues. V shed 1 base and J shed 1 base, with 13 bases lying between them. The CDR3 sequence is CASSQVVTGTNTEAFF. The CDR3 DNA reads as TGCGCCAGCAGCCAAGTCGTAACAGGGACGAACACTGAAGCTTTCTTT.